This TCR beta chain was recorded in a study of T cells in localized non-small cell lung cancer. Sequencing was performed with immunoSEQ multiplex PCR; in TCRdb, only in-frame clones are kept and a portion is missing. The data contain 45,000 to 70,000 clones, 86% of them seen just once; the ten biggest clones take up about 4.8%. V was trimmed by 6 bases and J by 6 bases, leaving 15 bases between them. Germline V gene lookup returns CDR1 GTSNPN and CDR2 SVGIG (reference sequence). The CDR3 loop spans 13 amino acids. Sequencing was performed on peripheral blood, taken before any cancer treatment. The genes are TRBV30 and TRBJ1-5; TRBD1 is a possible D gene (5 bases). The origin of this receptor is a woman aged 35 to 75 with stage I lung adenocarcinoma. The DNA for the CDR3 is TGTGCCTGTACTCAGGGTTTCAGTCAGCCCCAGCATTTT. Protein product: CACTQGFSQPQHF.